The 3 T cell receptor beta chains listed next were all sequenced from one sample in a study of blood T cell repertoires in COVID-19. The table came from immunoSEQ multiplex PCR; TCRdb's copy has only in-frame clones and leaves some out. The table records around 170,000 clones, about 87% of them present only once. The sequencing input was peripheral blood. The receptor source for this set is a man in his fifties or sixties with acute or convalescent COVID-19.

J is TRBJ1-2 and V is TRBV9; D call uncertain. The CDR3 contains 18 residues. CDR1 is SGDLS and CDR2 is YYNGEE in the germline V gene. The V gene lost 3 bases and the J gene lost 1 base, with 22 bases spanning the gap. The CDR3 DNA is TGTGCCAGCAGCGAGTCGGCTGCGGCCTTAACTTTTAACTATGGCTACACCTTC. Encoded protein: CASSESAAALTFNYGYTF. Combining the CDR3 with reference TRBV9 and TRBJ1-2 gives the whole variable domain DSGVTQTPKHLITATGQRVTLRCSPRSGDLSVYWYQQSLDQGLQFLIQYYNGEERAKGNILERFSAQQFPDLHSELNLSSLELGDSALYFCASSESAAALTFNYGYTFGSGTRLTVV.

CDR3 sequence (DNA): TGCGCCAGCAGTCATCCGCATTGCGGGGCCCCCTACGAGCAGTACTTC. Residues: CASSHPHCGAPYEQYF. The chain is built from TRBV23-1 and TRBJ2-7, with D tentatively TRBD2 (6 bases). TRBV23-1 is an ORF, and what it does is uncertain. This CDR3 has 16 residues. The V end lost 3 bases, the J end lost 2 bases, and 17 bases lay between the germline ends.

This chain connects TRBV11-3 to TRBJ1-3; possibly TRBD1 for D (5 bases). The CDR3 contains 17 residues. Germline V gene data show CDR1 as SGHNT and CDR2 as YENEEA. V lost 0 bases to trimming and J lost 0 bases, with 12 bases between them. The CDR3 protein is CASSLETAMSSGNTIYF. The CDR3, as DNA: TGTGCCAGCAGCTTAGAGACAGCGATGAGCTCTGGAAACACCATATATTTT.